Following are 18 T cell receptor beta chains from one sample sequenced in a study of blood T cells in healthy people across ages. Combining a sample-barcoded 5' primer with a J-beta primer mix, a second PCR ran for roughly 6 to 11 cycles. TCRdb recomputed calls from the 5' RACE reads with MiXCR, one row per CDR3 protein. This sample carries 1.5 million to 2 million distinct CDR3 sequences, roughly 27% of them seen once, and the ten largest clones take over 7%. The sample was blood. The receptors shown here come from a woman younger than 45 in good health.

This clonotype was counted at least ten times. In DNA, the CDR3 is TGCGCCAGCAACCTGGAAGGGGGCCATGAGCAGTTCTTC. It translates to CASNLEGGHEQFF. The chain combines TRBV10-2 with TRBJ2-1; 7 bases are a match to TRBD1. The V and J ends lost 7 bases and 8 bases, in that order; junction bases with no gene match: 8. The CDR3 loop spans 13 amino acids. Germline assignment: CDR1 WSHSY and CDR2 SAAADI.

This clonotype was picked up many times. The chain links TRBV7-9 to TRBJ2-7, with TRBD2 matching over 7 bases. The CDR3 runs to 16 residues. CDR1 and CDR2 (germline): SEHNR, FQNEAQ (reference sequence). J gave up 2 bases and V 2 bases, and 9 bases lay outside the gene matches. The CDR3 nucleotides are TGTGCCAGCAGCTTATCTTGGTCGGGAGGTCCCTACGAGCAGTACTTC. Its protein product is CASSLSWSGGPYEQYF. Drawing the rest from reference TRBV7-9 and TRBJ2-7, the complete variable domain is DTGVSQNPRHKITKRGQNVTFRCDPISEHNRLYWYRQTLGQGPEFLTYFQNEAQLEKSRLLSDRFSAERPKGSFSTLEIQRTEQGDSAMYLCASSLSWSGGPYEQYFGPGTRLTVT.

This clonotype was recorded a few times. The chain has TRBV7-2 and TRBJ2-7, with 9 bases that match TRBD1. The trim removed 5 bases at V and 2 bases at J, leaving 7 bases unmatched. This CDR3 region has 15 residues. Germline CDR1 SGHTA, CDR2 FQGNSA. The CDR3 loop is CASSLDRGSAYEQYF. CDR3 nucleotides: TGTGCCAGCAGCCTCGACAGGGGGTCGGCCTACGAGCAGTACTTC.

This clonotype was counted many times. The chain is built from TRBV7-2 and TRBJ2-1; 8 positions agree with TRBD2. J gave up 10 bases and V 8 bases, and 13 bases lay outside the gene matches. Germline CDR1 SGHTA, CDR2 FQGNSA. The CDR3 consists of 14 residues. The DNA of the CDR3 is TGTGCCAGCTTCGTGCCCGGGGGGGCTCGCGAGCAGTTCTTC. This sequence encodes CASFVPGGAREQFF.

This chain links TRBV11-2 with TRBJ2-7; 7 bases map to TRBD2. CDR1 SGHAT and CDR2 FQNNGV come from the germline V gene. V dropped 1 base and J dropped 9; count of bases not matched to a gene: 12. The CDR3 is made up of 15 amino acids. CDR3 DNA sequence: TGTGCCAGCAGCTTAGCGTGGGAGGGCCAGTCTACGCAGTACTTC. As protein: CASSLAWEGQSTQYF.

This clonotype was seen at least ten times. The gene calls are TRBV28 and TRBJ2-4; D may match TRBD1 or TRBD2 (5 bases each). The CDR3 sequence is 13 residues long. Between the trimmed V and J ends, which lost 3 bases and 13 bases, there was a span of 16 bases. Germline CDR1 and CDR2: MDHEN and SYDVKM. The CDR3 DNA sequence: TGTGCCAGCAGTTTTGAGGGGCGATGGGAGCAGTACTTC. Translated: CASSFEGRWEQYF.

Only a few counts were recorded for this clonotype. The chain links TRBV21-1 to TRBJ2-1; the table's D gene call, TRBD1, was not cross checked with the DNA. TRBV21-1 is labeled a pseudogene. The CDR3 length is 15 residues. The CDR3 region is CANPVRTGSKNEQFF. In DNA, the CDR3 is TGTGCCAACCCGGTCCGGACAGGGTCGAAGAATGAGCAGTTCTTC.

This clonotype was seen many times. This chain joins TRBV6-2 or TRBV6-3 and TRBJ2-1, with D hard to call. The V gene lost 5 bases and the J gene lost 7 bases, with 9 bases spanning the gap. The CDR3 is made up of 12 amino acids. Germline lookup yields CDR1 MNHEY and CDR2 SVGEGT. The CDR3 DNA reads as TGTGCCAGCAGTCGGACGGATAATGAGCAGTTCTTC. This translates into CASSRTDNEQFF.

In its sample, this clonotype was seen a few times. This chain joins TRBV20-1 and TRBJ2-7; possibly TRBD1 for D (5 bases). V lost 5 bases, J lost 1 base, and 15 bases lay in between. This CDR3 spans 14 amino acids. Germline-derived CDR1 and CDR2 are DFQATT and SNEGSKA (reference sequence). In nucleotides, the CDR3 is TGCAGTGCTCTCGTCCTCAGGGATTCCTACGAGCAGTACTTC. Translated, it gives CSALVLRDSYEQYF.

This clonotype appeared many times. The CDR3 here is CAISGGPVTQYF. The CDR3 nucleotides are TGTGCCATCAGTGGAGGTCCTGTGACCCAGTACTTC. The V call is TRBV10-3, the J call TRBJ2-5; D not resolved. Per the germline V gene, CDR1 is ENHRY and CDR2 is SYGVKD. The ends were cut back, 4 bases at V and 7 bases at J, with 10 bases in the middle. The CDR3 covers 12 residues.

V usage is TRBV11-2 and J usage is TRBJ2-1; 9 nucleotides match TRBD2. The trim removed 0 bases at V and 7 bases at J, leaving 7 bases unmatched. Germline CDR1 SGHAT, CDR2 FQNNGV. The CDR3 is 16 residues long. For the CDR3, the DNA is TGTGCCAGCAGCTTAGATCGAACTAGCGGGTCGAATGAGCAGTTCTTC. Amino acid sequence: CASSLDRTSGSNEQFF.

This clonotype was counted between two and nine times. J is TRBJ2-5 and V is TRBV7-9; D possibly matches TRBD1 or TRBD2 (5 bases each). CDR1 SEHNR and CDR2 FQNEAQ come from the germline V gene (reference sequence). CDR3 size: 14 residues. Trimming removed 3 bases from V and 7 bases from J, with 15 bases in between. CDR3 DNA: TGTGCCAGCAGCTTTACAAGGGCTGGGGGGACCCAGTACTTC. Protein product: CASSFTRAGGTQYF. The whole variable domain, remainder taken from reference TRBV7-9 and TRBJ2-5, is DTGVSQNPRHKITKRGQNVTFRCDPISEHNRLYWYRQTLGQGPEFLTYFQNEAQLEKSRLLSDRFSAERPKGSFSTLEIQRTEQGDSAMYLCASSFTRAGGTQYFGPGTRLLVL.

The gene calls are TRBV29-1 and TRBJ2-3, with 12 bases aligning to TRBD1. The CDR3 extends over 16 amino acids. Per the germline V gene, CDR1 is SQVTM and CDR2 is ANQGSEA. J lost 4 bases, V lost 4 bases, and 9 bases had no gene match. CDR3 in amino acids: CSVGGRGTGGPDTQYF. DNA of the CDR3: TGCAGCGTTGGGGGGCGGGGGACAGGGGGCCCAGATACGCAGTATTTT.

This clonotype was seen only a few times. The chain combines TRBV3-1 with TRBJ2-7; 7 nucleotides agree with TRBD1. The CDR3 runs to 12 residues. With 0 bases clipped from V and 12 bases from J, the junction kept 5 bases outside the gene matches. CDR1 is LGHDT and CDR2 is YNNKEL in the germline V gene (reference sequence). CDR3: CASSQEDRTRYF. The CDR3 region has the DNA TGTGCCAGCAGCCAAGAGGACAGGACCCGGTACTTC.

CDR3 in amino acids: CASSVSGRAGSEQYF. The CDR3 DNA is TGTGCCAGCAGTGTCAGCGGGAGGGCCGGCAGCGAGCAGTACTTC. This rearrangement joins TRBV2 to TRBJ2-7; 10 positions agree with TRBD2. The germline V gene has CDR1 SNHLY and CDR2 FYNNEI. The V gene end was trimmed by 4 bases and the J gene end by 6 bases; junction bases not matched to a gene: 9. The length of the CDR3 is 15 residues.

This clonotype was picked up a small number of times. The genes are TRBV29-1 and TRBJ2-7, with 8 bases lining up with TRBD1. Trimming at V came to 1 base and at J to 3 bases, leaving 11 bases not matched to a gene. The germline CDR1 and CDR2 sequences are SQVTM and ANQGSEA. This CDR3 is built from 16 residues. CDR3 sequence: CSVEGPRTGCLYEQYF. CDR3 DNA sequence: TGCAGCGTTGAAGGCCCTCGGACAGGGTGCCTCTACGAGCAGTACTTC.

At least ten counts were recorded for this clonotype. This rearrangement joins TRBV20-1 to TRBJ2-5, with 10 bases that match TRBD1. The CDR3 contains 16 residues. Germline trimming cut 5 bases from V and 4 bases from J; bases unmatched to any gene: 13. CDR1 and CDR2 (germline): DFQATT, SNEGSKA (reference sequence). Written as DNA, the CDR3 is TGCAGTGCTTTAACGCCCTCGACAGGGGGCCGAGAGACCCAGTACTTC. Its translation is CSALTPSTGGRETQYF.

This chain joins TRBV2 and TRBJ2-3; 8 bases map to TRBD2. The CDR3 consists of 12 residues. Germline CDR1 is SNHLY and CDR2 is FYNNEI. V trimming: 7 bases; J trimming: 6 bases; junction bases outside the gene matches: 3. The CDR3 loop is CASITSGDTQYF. The DNA of the CDR3 is TGTGCCAGCATTACTAGCGGTGATACGCAGTATTTT. Looking up the rest from reference TRBV2 and TRBJ2-3 gives the full variable domain: EPEVTQTPSHQVTQMGQEVILRCVPISNHLYFYWYRQILGQKVEFLVSFYNNEISEKSEIFDDQFSVERPDGSNFTLKIRSTKLEDSAMYFCASITSGDTQYFGPGTRLTVL.